Each of the 20 T cell receptor beta chains below was sequenced from the same sample in a study of T-cell memory formation after mild COVID-19. MiXCR, applied by TCRdb to the 5' RACE reads, yields one record per CDR3 protein. The sample yields approximately 210,000 distinct CDR3 sequences, 8% to 11% seen once. Sequences were obtained from PBMCs or a T cell subset sorted from them (not recorded which). The receptor source for this set is a man between 18 and 35 years old who had mild COVID-19 (a few samples of this study predate the infection). Cell type and time point are not known.

This clonotype was seen more than once but under ten times. The V and J genes are TRBV4-1 and TRBJ1-4, with no clear D. V was pared by 6 bases and J by 8 bases, with 16 bases between. CDR3 length equals 14 residues. Germline V lookup: CDR1 MGHRA, CDR2 YSYEKL. The CDR3, as DNA: TGCGCCAGCAGGCAGCCGGGATCCGGGGAAAAACTGTTTTTT. It encodes CASRQPGSGEKLFF.

By its share, this clonotype is medium-sized. This chain links TRBV18 with TRBJ2-7; 7 nucleotides agree with TRBD1. The junction had 8 bases not matched to a gene; V was cut back by 0 bases and J by 3 bases. CDR1 KGHSH and CDR2 LQKENI come from the germline V gene. The CDR3 length is 16 residues. The CDR3 nucleotides read TGTGCCAGCTCACCACCGGGTACAGGGGTCCTCTACGAGCAGTACTTC. It encodes CASSPPGTGVLYEQYF. Variable domain in full (rest from reference TRBV18 and TRBJ2-7): NAGVMQNPRHLVRRRGQEARLRCSPMKGHSHVYWYRQLPEEGLKFMVYLQKENIIDESGMPKERFSAEFPKEGPSILRIQQVVRGDSAAYFCASSPPGTGVLYEQYFGPGTRLTVT.

The rearrangement joins TRBV7-7 to TRBJ2-5; D unresolved. The CDR3 loop spans 13 amino acids. Germline V lookup: CDR1 SSHAT, CDR2 FNYEAQ (reference sequence). Trimming cost V 1 base and J 5 bases, with 8 bases left between them. In nucleotides, the CDR3 is TGTGCCAGCAGCTTAGTCGTTACGGAGACCCAGTACTTC. It yields the protein CASSLVVTETQYF.

This clonotype was counted at least ten times. V is TRBV4-2 and J is TRBJ1-1; maybe TRBD1 (6 bases). The V gene's germline CDR1 is LGHNA and CDR2 YNFKEQ. V was cut by 5 bases and J by 5 bases, with 15 bases left in between. The CDR3 loop spans 14 amino acids. DNA for the CDR3: TGTGCCAGCAGCTGGGGGCAGTTGGGAACTGAAGCTTTCTTT. This translates into CASSWGQLGTEAFF.

The chain links TRBV5-1 to TRBJ2-2, with TRBD2 matching 9 bases. CDR1 is SGHRS and CDR2 is YFSETQ in the germline V gene. The CDR3 has 15 amino acids. V gave up 0 bases and J gave up 6 bases; unmatched junction bases: 3. The CDR3 loop reads CASSLGLAVPGELFF. The CDR3 bases are TGCGCCAGCAGCTTGGGACTAGCGGTCCCCGGGGAGCTGTTTTTT.

This sequence joins TRBV5-1 and TRBJ1-1, with D perhaps TRBD1 (5 bases). Germline V gene lookup returns CDR1 SGHRS and CDR2 YFSETQ. The CDR3 spans 12 residues. Trimming stripped 0 bases from V and 14 bases from J, with 14 bases between. In nucleotides, the CDR3 is TGCGCCAGCAGCTTGGGGCAGGCAGGGATATTCTTT. Its protein product is CASSLGQAGIFF.

The rearrangement links TRBV12-3 or TRBV12-4 to TRBJ2-3; 12 bases agree with TRBD2. After removal of 1 base from V and 2 bases from J, the junction contained 4 bases not matched to a gene. The CDR3 has 17 residues. CDR3 amino acids: CASSLERTSGNTDTQYF. In DNA form, the CDR3 reads TGTGCCAGCAGTTTAGAACGGACTAGCGGGAACACAGATACGCAGTATTTT.

This chain uses TRBV20-1 with TRBJ1-5; D remains unclear. This CDR3 is built from 13 residues. Per germline, CDR1 DFQATT and CDR2 SNEGSKA (reference sequence). Trimming took 5 bases from V and 3 from J, leaving 11 bases between them. In DNA, the CDR3 is TGCAGTGCTCCCCCGGGGAACAATCAGCCCCAGCATTTT. As protein: CSAPPGNNQPQHF.

The CDR3, as DNA: TGTGCCAGCTCACCCATCCAGGGACTTAATGAAAAACTGTTTTTT. Protein sequence: CASSPIQGLNEKLFF. This chain connects TRBV18 to TRBJ1-4; D is possibly TRBD1 (5 bases). Between the trimmed V and J ends, which lost 3 bases and 4 bases, there was a span of 12 bases. The CDR3 contains 15 residues. Germline assignment: CDR1 KGHSH and CDR2 LQKENI. Using reference TRBV18 and TRBJ1-4 for the parts outside the CDR3, the full variable domain is NAGVMQNPRHLVRRRGQEARLRCSPMKGHSHVYWYRQLPEEGLKFMVYLQKENIIDESGMPKERFSAEFPKEGPSILRIQQVVRGDSAAYFCASSPIQGLNEKLFFGSGTQLSVL.

This sequence joins TRBV12-3 or TRBV12-4 and TRBJ2-1; the D gene is possibly TRBD2 (5 bases). CDR3 size: 12 residues. Trimming took 8 bases from V and 3 from J, leaving 8 bases between them. The CDR3, as DNA: TGTGCCAGCGCCGGGGACTACAATGAGCAGTTCTTC. Amino acid sequence: CASAGDYNEQFF.

There are a few counts of this clonotype. The chain has TRBV27 and TRBJ2-1; 8 bases are a match to TRBD2. J was trimmed by 7 bases and V by 6 bases; bases with no gene match: 8. The CDR3 sequence is 14 residues long. Germline CDR1 and CDR2: MNHEY and SMNVEV (reference sequence). In DNA, the CDR3 is TGTGCCAGCAGCCTGGAGCGGGGGTGGAATGAGCAGTTCTTC. The encoded protein is CASSLERGWNEQFF.

The J gene is TRBJ2-7, the V gene TRBV6-2 or TRBV6-3, with D perhaps matching TRBD1 (6 bases). The V end lost 6 bases, the J end lost 6 bases, and 15 bases lay between the germline ends. CDR1 and CDR2 (germline): MNHEY, SVGEGT. The CDR3 contains 13 residues. The CDR3: CASRSSGVGEQYV. The DNA of the CDR3 is TGTGCCAGCAGGAGTTCAGGGGTAGGCGAGCAGTACGTC.

This CDR3 reads CSTYQGANFWGNNSPLHF. The CDR3 bases are TGCAGTACCTACCAGGGGGCGAATTTCTGGGGAAATAATTCACCCCTCCACTTT. The gene calls are TRBV20-1 and TRBJ1-6, with 8 bases that match TRBD1. V lost 8 bases to trimming and J lost 5 bases; unmatched junction nucleotides: 20. Germline V gene sequence: CDR1 DFQATT, CDR2 SNEGSKA (reference sequence). CDR3 length: 18 amino acids.

The gene calls are TRBV3-1 and TRBJ1-5, with 9 positions matching TRBD1. Germline V gene lookup returns CDR1 LGHDT and CDR2 YNNKEL (reference sequence). The length of the CDR3 is 15 residues. With 4 bases clipped from V and 8 bases from J, the junction kept 9 bases outside the gene matches. CDR3 loop: CASSRGTGTMEPQHF. The CDR3 nucleotides read TGTGCCAGCAGCCGTGGGACAGGGACTATGGAGCCCCAGCATTTT.

This chain connects TRBV6-5 to TRBJ2-7; 16 bases match TRBD2. The V gene's germline CDR1 is MNHEY and CDR2 SVGAGI. This CDR3 is 19 amino acids long. Losses at the gene ends were 5 bases for V and 1 base for J; bases not matched to a gene: 11. CDR3 coding DNA: TGTGCCAGCAGTCGTACCCCCGGGACTAGCGGGGGGGCTTCCTACGAGCAGTACGTC. As protein: CASSRTPGTSGGASYEQYV.

V and J are TRBV5-1 and TRBJ1-1; no reliable D call. CDR1 and CDR2 from the germline V gene are SGHRS and YFSETQ. The V gene lost 0 bases and the J gene lost 9 bases, with 12 bases spanning the gap. The CDR3 covers 13 residues. CDR3 DNA: TGCGCCAGCAGCTTGGGCTGGACGGTACAAGCTTTCTTT. Translating it yields CASSLGWTVQAFF.

A few counts support this clonotype. This chain connects TRBV10-3 to TRBJ1-2; no definite D call. The CDR3 covers 12 residues. Germline CDR1 reads ENHRY; CDR2 reads SYGVKD. The V end lost 6 bases, the J end lost 3 bases, and 8 bases lay between the germline ends. CDR3 DNA sequence: TGTGCCATCAGCGAACCCGACTATGGCTACACCTTC. Encoded protein: CAISEPDYGYTF.

The chain joins TRBV3-1 to TRBJ2-1; tentative D call: TRBD1 (6 bases). CDR1 is LGHDT, CDR2 YNNKEL, per germline (reference sequence). The ends were cut back, 6 bases at V and 4 bases at J, with 13 bases in the middle. The CDR3 runs to 14 residues. The CDR3 DNA reads TGTGCCAGCAGACCGGGACAACTTTACAATGAGCAGTTCTTC. As protein: CASRPGQLYNEQFF.

This clonotype was observed once. J is TRBJ2-7 and V is TRBV6-2 or TRBV6-3, with D tentatively TRBD1 (5 bases). Germline V gene lookup returns CDR1 MNHEY and CDR2 SVGEGT. This CDR3 spans 16 amino acids. V shed 2 bases and J shed 6 bases, with 20 bases lying between them. The CDR3 region is CASSYGETAPPSEQYV. The CDR3, as DNA: TGTGCCAGCAGTTACGGTGAGACAGCCCCTCCCTCCGAGCAGTACGTC.

The genes are TRBV5-1 and TRBJ2-4, with TRBD1 identical over 8 bases. The germline V gene has CDR1 SGHRS and CDR2 YFSETQ. The ends lost 6 bases at V and 12 bases at J; junction bases unmatched: 8. CDR3 length: 12 amino acids. The CDR3 spells CASKLDRGTQYF. Here the CDR3 DNA reads TGCGCCAGCAAGCTCGACAGGGGTACTCAGTACTTC.